Listed below are T cell receptor beta chains from one sample, sequenced in a study of T cells after yellow fever vaccination. One entry per CDR3 protein results from TCRdb running MiXCR on the 5' RACE reads. In the table there are approximately 550,000 distinct CDR3 sequences, 15% to 20% of which are singletons. This material consisted of PBMCs, taken 15 days after the yellow fever booster vaccination. The source of these receptors is a man aged 25 to 45 who received the YFV17D yellow fever vaccine. CDR3s include the opening cysteine and the closing phenylalanine or tryptophan. The order of the fields is J gene, V gene, D gene, clone size, CDR3 DNA, CDR3 protein. The D gene is left open where the match is weak. Some rows mark clone size as missing; the rest say once, few, many or name a class of expanded clone.

J: TRBJ2-3; V: TRBV3-1; D: NA; size: NA; DNA: TGTGCCAGCACCCAAGAGCTCCCGAGAGGGCGTACAGATACGCAGTATTTT; CDR3: CASTQELPRGRTDTQYF
J: TRBJ2-7; V: TRBV3-1; D: NA; size: NA; DNA: TGTGCCAGCAGCCAAGGGAGGCTGCCGGCAGAAGAGTACGAGCAGTACTTC; CDR3: CASSQGRLPAEEYEQYF
J: TRBJ2-3; V: TRBV24-1; D: NA; size: few; DNA: TGTGCCACCAGTGGATCGGGCTCTAGCACAGATACGCAGTATTTT; CDR3: CATSGSGSSTDTQYF
J: TRBJ2-3; V: TRBV12-3/TRBV12-4; D: NA; size: NA; DNA: TGTGCCAGCGGGTGGGTTCGCACAGATACGCAGTATTTT; CDR3: CASGWVRTDTQYF
J: TRBJ2-5; V: TRBV3-1; D: NA; size: few; DNA: TGTGCCAGCAGCCAAGTGGCGGGCCCTTGGGAGACCCAGTACTTC; CDR3: CASSQVAGPWETQYF
J: TRBJ2-3; V: TRBV4-3; D: NA; size: NA; DNA: TGCGCCAGCAGCCAAGTTAGGCCAGATACGCAGTATTTT; CDR3: CASSQVRPDTQYF
J: TRBJ2-3; V: TRBV6-5; D: TRBD1; size: NA; DNA: TGTGCCAGCAGTTTACCTGCGGTCGGGACAGGGAAAATGACGGAGTATTTT; CDR3: CASSLPAVGTGKMTEYF
J: TRBJ2-1; V: TRBV6-6; D: NA; size: NA; DNA: TGTGCCAGCAGTTACCGGTCTGGGGAGCAGTTCTTC; CDR3: CASSYRSGEQFF
J: TRBJ2-5; V: TRBV4-2; D: NA; size: few; DNA: TGTGCCAGCAGCCAAGGGACTACGAATTGGGGGGAGACCCAGTACTTC; CDR3: CASSQGTTNWGETQYF
J: TRBJ2-5; V: TRBV29-1; D: TRBD2; size: few; DNA: TGCAGCGCAGGGAGGACGGGAGGGCGACAAGAGACCCAGTACTTC; CDR3: CSAGRTGGRQETQYF
J: TRBJ2-1; V: TRBV4-2; D: TRBD2; size: NA; DNA: TGTGCCAGCAGCCAAACCGGGACTAGCGGGAGTTCAGGGATTCGTGAGCAGTTCTTC; CDR3: CASSQTGTSGSSGIREQFF
J: TRBJ2-7; V: TRBV19; D: TRBD1; size: few; DNA: TGTGCCAGCGAAGACAGGGGGCACGAGCAGTACTTC; CDR3: CASEDRGHEQYF
J: TRBJ2-2; V: TRBV10-3; D: NA; size: few; DNA: TGTGCCATCAGGATCTATAGCACCGGGGAGCTGTTTTTT; CDR3: CAIRIYSTGELFF
J: TRBJ2-4; V: TRBV12-3/TRBV12-4; D: NA; size: few; DNA: TGTGCCAGCAGTTTACTTGACAGAGGGAACATTCAGTACTTC; CDR3: CASSLLDRGNIQYF
J: TRBJ1-1; V: TRBV29-1; D: NA; size: NA; DNA: TGCAGCGTTGTACGATTTGATGAGACTTTCTTT; CDR3: CSVVRFDETFF
J: TRBJ2-7; V: TRBV28; D: NA; size: few; DNA: TGTGCCAGCAGTTCCAACAGGGCCGGGGACGAGCAGTACTTC; CDR3: CASSSNRAGDEQYF
J: TRBJ2-2; V: TRBV5-6; D: TRBD2; size: few; DNA: TGTGCCAGCAGCTTGCGGGGGGGCGCGAACACCGGGGAGCTGTTTTTT; CDR3: CASSLRGGANTGELFF
J: TRBJ2-2; V: TRBV5-1; D: NA; size: NA; DNA: TGCGCCAGCAGCTGGCGGGACTTCGTCACCGGGGAGCTGTTTTTT; CDR3: CASSWRDFVTGELFF
J: TRBJ2-4; V: TRBV5-1; D: NA; size: many; DNA: TGCGCCAGCAGCTTGGAGCCAGGCCAGAACATTCAGTACTTC; CDR3: CASSLEPGQNIQYF
J: TRBJ2-5; V: TRBV24-1; D: NA; size: NA; DNA: TGTGCCACCAGGAGGGCCGCCGGAGAGACCCAGTACTTC; CDR3: CATRRAAGETQYF
J: TRBJ2-7; V: TRBV15; D: NA; size: NA; DNA: TGTGCCACCAGCAGATCTGGACAGTCCTACGAGCAGTACTTC; CDR3: CATSRSGQSYEQYF
J: TRBJ2-3; V: TRBV20-1; D: TRBD2; size: NA; DNA: TGCAGTGAGCGGGAGAGAAACACAGATACGCAGTATTTT; CDR3: CSERERNTDTQYF
J: TRBJ1-2; V: TRBV7-2; D: NA; size: few; DNA: TGTGCCAGCAGCTTTACAGTCACTAACTATGGCTACACCTTC; CDR3: CASSFTVTNYGYTF
J: TRBJ2-4; V: TRBV29-1; D: NA; size: NA; DNA: TGCAGCGTTGTTGGCTCTCCTGGCAAAAACATTCAGTACTTC; CDR3: CSVVGSPGKNIQYF
J: TRBJ2-5; V: TRBV27; D: NA; size: NA; DNA: TGTGCCAGCGCTTCCGGTCGGGAGACCCAGTACTTC; CDR3: CASASGRETQYF